This T cell receptor beta chain was sequenced in a study of OX40 agonist ivuxolimab in advanced cancers. The repertoire was sequenced with immunoSEQ multiplex PCR; TCRdb's copy has only in-frame clones and lacks some. The top ten hold about 20% of the sample, which has 50,000 or so clones, about 85% seen once. Looked up from germline, CDR1 is SGHAT and CDR2 is FQNNGV. The CDR3 runs to 15 residues. The V end lost 6 bases, the J end lost 1 base, and 15 bases lay between the germline ends. V is TRBV11-2 and J is TRBJ1-1, with D possibly being TRBD1 (6 bases). The sequencing used CD4+ or CD8+ T cells sorted from blood, collected in a trial of the OX40 agonist ivuxolimab. The sequence derives from an adult with an advanced solid tumor such as melanoma, head and neck, liver or kidney cancer. The CDR3 is CASSLWGAENTEAFF. The CDR3 region has the DNA TGTGCCAGCAGTTTATGGGGGGCGGAGAACACTGAAGCTTTCTTT.